The clone carrying this TCR beta chain was seen many times. Naive CD8 T cells underwent sorting with the CD8+CD4-CCR7+CD45RA+ definition. This entry belongs to a study of molecular identifiers for immune sequencing clone quantification. For the study at large: Replicates partitioned RNA from 20,000 or 100,000 naive CD8 cells into five parts, sequencing four.

TCRdb reprocessed the PCR reads via MiXCR and lists one record per CDR3 protein. The data contain approximately 500,000 distinct CDR3 sequences, about 25% of them singletons. The sample consisted of naive CD8+ T cells from blood, with Jurkat cell RNA spiked in. Subset indicated: FACS-sorted CD8+CD4-CCR7+CD45RA+ naive T cells. This sequence originates from a human donor in good health. Some libraries in this study had Jurkat cell RNA spiked in.

In DNA form, the CDR3 reads TGTGCCAGCAGCTTATCTCCGGCAGGCATGAACACTGAAGCTTTCTTT. Its translation: CASSLSPAGMNTEAFF. The rearrangement uses TRBV7-6 and TRBJ1-1; D remains unclear. The germline V gene encodes CDR1 SGHVS and CDR2 FNYEAQ. The V end lost 2 bases, the J end lost 0 bases, and 13 bases lay between the germline ends. The CDR3 extends over 16 amino acids.